This T cell receptor beta chain appears in the sequencing data of a study of T cell responses to AZD1222 COVID-19 vaccine (dated by TCRdb to the early 2020s). Background on the whole study: AZD1222 recipients whose second dose came at about 4 weeks and those whose second dose came at about 12 weeks were combined into one group, since spike-specific TCR depth and breadth did not differ between the two schedules. Trial participants were enrolled by age into 18-55, 56-69 and 70-plus year subgroups, with roughly 150, 30 and 60 TCR-sequenced participants respectively. A total of over 230 trial participants underwent TCR sequencing, of whom 200 to 220 had received two doses of AZD1222 and some 25 had received two doses of the MenACWY control vaccine. The investigation overall reported the following: No day 14 peak-response samples were available, so repertoires were characterized only after the peak T cell response. Vaccine-associated CD4 TCRs spanned the whole spike protein, with dominant responses in regions 160-218 and 743-854. Participants were mostly white British and included more females than males, and it was suggested by the authors that clonal diversity may have been underestimated. Conclusions about previously exposed vaccinees are limited because only five or six AZD1222 recipients were SARS-CoV-2 seropositive at baseline. After two AZD1222 doses, spike-specific TCR breadth and depth were significantly higher than at day 0 and than in MenACWY recipients. In the small 56-69-year group, the increase in depth fell short of significance, most likely because of low power. Nearly half of unique spike-specific TCRs reportedly recognized epitopes outside regions mutated in the B.1.351 and B.1.1.7 variants.

The CDR3 regions of human TCRbeta chains were subjected to immunosequencing. The published analysis was carried out like this. TCRs in the repertoires were compared against a reference library of SARS-CoV-2-specific TCRs that had been generated with the MIRA antigen-specificity platform. Breadth meant the fraction of unique TCRs that were SARS-CoV-2-associated, whereas depth meant the fraction of total T cells that were SARS-CoV-2-associated. Each spike-specific TCR was assigned to its reactive spike region and to a CD4 or CD8 class using the MIRA data. Log10-transformed breadth and depth values were compared by one-way ANOVA with Sidak's multiple comparisons tests. The source is immuneACCESS, and TCRdb retained only in-frame sequences with V and J called. Part of the clones is not carried over; for the studies checked, unresolved V genes explain less than half of this, and the remainder is unexplained. V and J calls and clone size come straight from that table; D and trimming were deduced from the DNA. The table for this sample lists about 120,000 clones; around 87% of them were counted only once. The ten largest account for less than 4.5% of the sample.

From its cysteine to its phenylalanine, the CDR3 spans 15 amino acids. CDR3 DNA is the only sequence kept; it has 45 bases, read in frame from the first base. CDR1 and CDR2 were assigned from the germline V gene as SGHRS and YFSETQ. Relative to germline, V is missing 0 bases and J is missing 3 bases, with 3 bases of the junction outside any gene match. As for this clone: Its antigen has not been determined. Per-base quality was not reported, and no clone a single base away is much larger than it.

According to the study, the label for this sample's time point signals: baseline before first vaccination. Samples from vaccinated people were obtained from the UK trials COV001 and COV002, which included a single-blind randomized controlled phase 2/3 trial of AZD1222 (ChAdOx1 nCoV-19) in healthy adults. For TCRbeta chain sequencing, PBMC samples from trial participants were taken at day 0 and at day 28 after the second dose. The TCR comes from an adult in good health. This chain is built from TRBV5-1 and TRBJ2-5, with TRBD2 matching 9 junction bases. This specimen was peripheral blood, taken on day 0 of AZD1222 vaccination. The nucleotide sequence reads TGCGCCAGCAGCTTGGTTGGCGGGGGGGAAGAGACCCAGTACTTC. Protein translation: CASSLVGGGEETQYF.